This T cell receptor beta chain was retrieved from a study of blood T cell repertoires in COVID-19. Clones were sequenced by immunoSEQ multiplex PCR, and TCRdb holds only the in-frame ones, with some missing. Of approximately 240,000 clones in the sample, approximately 82% were seen once. This clone was found once. Sequenced: peripheral blood. The sequence was collected from a woman aged 80 or over with active or convalescent COVID-19.

The CDR3 protein is CASSFGTGPDNQPQHF. In DNA, the CDR3 is TGCGCCAGCAGCTTTGGGACAGGGCCTGATAATCAGCCCCAGCATTTT. This chain joins TRBV5-1 and TRBJ1-5, with 9 bases identical to TRBD1. V dropped 2 bases and J dropped 4; count of bases not matched to a gene: 7. The CDR3 has 16 amino acids. Germline CDR1 and CDR2: SGHRS and YFSETQ.